This TCR beta chain was recorded in a study of OX40 agonist ivuxolimab in advanced cancers. Here immunoSEQ multiplex PCR was the method, and the copy in TCRdb shows in-frame clones only, minus some. The table includes tens of thousands of clones, more than 85% detected once. This sample comprised CD4+ or CD8+ T cells sorted from blood, obtained in a trial of the OX40 agonist ivuxolimab. The source of this sequence is an adult with an advanced solid tumor such as melanoma, head and neck, liver or kidney cancer.

The CDR3 DNA reads TGTGCCAGCAGTTTATCACTTTACTATGGCTACACCTTC. It translates to CASSLSLYYGYTF. The chain links TRBV27 to TRBJ1-2, with unresolved D. V was cut by 0 bases and J by 3 bases, with 5 bases left in between. Germline CDR1 and CDR2: MNHEY and SMNVEV (reference sequence). The CDR3 consists of 13 residues.